This T cell receptor (beta chain) was recorded in a study of control samples from healthy donors and cancer patients. Germline V gene lookup returns CDR1 SGHTS and CDR2 YDEGEE. The CDR3 consists of 14 residues. Only in-frame clones appear in the TCRdb table, and some are missing; sequencing was by immunoSEQ multiplex PCR. The table has about 150,000 clones, approximately 91% seen once. Concerning this clone: Compared with germline, one end of the junction differs, possibly owing to a read error.

Source material: blood. This chain uses TRBV5-8 with TRBJ1-2; D is unresolved. The source is a young man in good health. In DNA form, the CDR3 reads TGTGCCAGCAGCTTGAGGGATGAGTTCTTCCCAGCCGGCTTC. Its translation: CASSLRDEFFPAGF. The full variable domain, in which reference TRBV5-8 and TRBJ1-2 provide the parts outside the CDR3, is EAGVTQSPTHLIKTRGQQATLRCSPISGHTSVYWYQQALGLGLQFLLWYDEGEERNRGNFPPRFSGRQFPNYSSELNVNALELEDSALYLCASSLRDEFFPAGFGSGTRLTVV.